This passage covers 26 T cell receptor beta chains from one sample sequenced in a study of blood T cells in healthy people across ages. The second PCR ran about 6 to 11 cycles with a sample-barcoded 5' primer and J-beta primers. Using its own MiXCR run on the 5' RACE reads, TCRdb lists one record per CDR3 protein. Of around 990,000 distinct CDR3 sequences in the sample, 20% to 25% are singletons; the top ten hold around 0.75%. The same sample was also studied in work on T cells of mothers and their children.

Input material: blood. These receptors were taken from a girl aged 2 to 9 in good health.

This chain links TRBV18 with TRBJ2-1; TRBD2 matches 7 bases. V lost 3 bases, J lost 10 bases, and 3 bases stayed unmatched. In germline, CDR1 is KGHSH, CDR2 LQKENI. This CDR3 region has 12 residues. CDR3 DNA: TGTGCCAGCTCACCGGGTAGCGGGGAGCAGTTCTTC. Translating it yields CASSPGSGEQFF.

This clonotype turned up a few times. This chain uses TRBV6-6 with TRBJ1-1; 7 bases fit TRBD1. Germline lookup yields CDR1 MNHNY and CDR2 SVGAGI (reference sequence). The ends lost 5 bases at V and 7 bases at J; junction bases unmatched: 4. The CDR3 has 12 amino acids. The CDR3 loop is CASSQGGVEAFF. The DNA of the CDR3 is TGTGCCAGCAGTCAGGGGGGCGTTGAAGCTTTCTTT.

As for this clonotype: The junction and the germline gene differ at one end; a read error may be behind it. The genes are TRBV9 and TRBJ2-5, with TRBD1 matching over 7 bases. Germline V gene sequence: CDR1 SGDLS, CDR2 YYNGEE. The length of the CDR3 is 13 residues. Here the CDR3 reads CASSVRGQENQYF. CDR3 DNA: TGTGCCAGCAGCGTGAGGGGGCAAGAGAACCAGTACTTC.

The J gene is TRBJ1-1, the V gene TRBV7-9; 8 bases line up with TRBD1. J was trimmed by 7 bases and V by 5 bases; bases with no gene match: 18. Germline V CDR1 and CDR2: SEHNR, FQNEAQ (reference sequence). There are 17 residues in the CDR3. As DNA, the CDR3 is TGTGCCAGCAGCCTAGGCTGGACAGGGCCCGTCGGGGGTGAAGCTTTCTTT. Translated: CASSLGWTGPVGGEAFF.

The table lists this clonotype with a few counts. The genes are TRBV7-9 and TRBJ2-3; 8 positions match TRBD2. CDR3 size: 16 residues. Germline CDR1 is SEHNR and CDR2 is FQNEAQ (reference sequence). Germline trimming cut 1 base from V and 6 bases from J; bases unmatched to any gene: 9. CDR3 sequence: CASSLVLAGGPDTQYF. Here the CDR3 DNA reads TGTGCCAGCAGCTTAGTCCTGGCGGGAGGCCCGGATACGCAGTATTTT.

This clonotype was seen more than once but under ten times. Mismatch with germline at one junction end may stem from a read error. The V call is TRBV18, the J call TRBJ1-6; maybe TRBD1 (5 bases). Germline CDR1 is KGHSH and CDR2 is LQKENI. The CDR3 is 16 amino acids. The CDR3 coding sequence is TGTGCCAGCCAAGAAGACAAAGGGGTACGGGATTCGCCCCTCCACTTT. It codes for CASQEDKGVRDSPLHF.

This clonotype has more than one count but fewer than ten. The V and J genes are TRBV7-9 and TRBJ1-4, with no clear D. Trimming stripped 8 bases from V and 8 bases from J, with 15 bases between. The CDR3 has 13 residues. Germline V gene data show CDR1 as SEHNR and CDR2 as FQNEAQ (reference sequence). The CDR3 sequence: CASGGGRREKLFF. CDR3 bases: TGTGCCAGCGGAGGAGGGAGGAGGGAAAAACTGTTTTTT. Full variable domain (outside the CDR3, taken from reference TRBV7-9 and TRBJ1-4): DTGVSQNPRHKITKRGQNVTFRCDPISEHNRLYWYRQTLGQGPEFLTYFQNEAQLEKSRLLSDRFSAERPKGSFSTLEIQRTEQGDSAMYLCASGGGRREKLFFGSGTQLSVL.

This clonotype showed up just a few times. At one boundary the junction diverges from the germline segment, which might be a read error. The J gene is TRBJ2-5, the V gene TRBV5-1; the D gene is possibly TRBD1 (6 bases). Germline CDR1 and CDR2: SGHRS and YFSETQ. The CDR3 sequence is 13 residues long. The CDR3 coding sequence is TGCGCCAGCACGGGTGGACAGACCTACGAGCAGCACTTC. As protein: CASTGGQTYEQHF.

This chain uses TRBV29-1 with TRBJ2-3; TRBD2 might be the D (6 bases). Germline V gives CDR1 SQVTM, CDR2 ANQGSEA. V was trimmed by 6 bases and J by 0 bases, leaving 13 bases between them. The CDR3 totals 14 residues. CDR3 sequence reads: CSVRGGTSTDTQYF. Here the CDR3 DNA reads TGCAGCGTCCGTGGCGGGACTAGCACAGATACGCAGTATTTT.

About this clonotype: One base away lies a much larger clone, so this may be a sequencing read error. The rearrangement links TRBV24-1 to TRBJ2-1; D remains ambiguous. The J call is doubtful: the DNA matches TRBJ2-5 better. Germline-derived CDR1 and CDR2 are KGHDR and SFDVKD. CDR3 length equals 12 residues. The CDR3 coding sequence is TGTGCCACCAGTGATTCTCGAACGGGCCAGTACTTC. Translation: CATSDSRTGQYF.

The V and J genes are TRBV29-1 and TRBJ2-7; D might be TRBD2 (6 bases). Germline V CDR1 and CDR2: SQVTM, ANQGSEA. This CDR3 spans 14 amino acids. Trimming took 4 bases from V and 1 from J, leaving 14 bases between them. The CDR3 nucleotides are TGCAGCGTTGCATATTGGGGGACTTCCTACGAGCAGTACTTC. The encoded protein is CSVAYWGTSYEQYF.

This chain uses TRBV3-1 with TRBJ2-2; 12 nucleotides match TRBD1. The J segment lost 5 bases and the V segment lost 5 bases, leaving 12 bases of the junction unmatched. The CDR3 spans 18 residues. Germline values: CDR1 LGHDT, CDR2 YNNKEL (reference sequence). The CDR3 region is CASSTRPGQGALTGELFF. The CDR3 nucleotides read TGTGCCAGCAGCACGCGACCGGGACAGGGGGCTCTTACCGGGGAGCTGTTTTTT.

The V and J genes are TRBV7-6 and TRBJ1-5; perhaps TRBD1 as D (5 bases). Germline V CDR1 and CDR2: SGHVS, FNYEAQ. V lost 5 bases to trimming and J lost 11 bases, with 16 bases between them. The CDR3 has 13 residues. The CDR3 DNA is TGTGCCAGCAGCGACGGGGCCTCCTCAGCCCAGCATTTT. Translation: CASSDGASSAQHF.

The gene calls are TRBV6-1 and TRBJ2-7; D is ambiguous. The CDR3 is 13 amino acids. V gave up 4 bases and J gave up 7 bases, with 14 bases separating them. CDR1 MNHNS and CDR2 SASEGT come from the germline V gene. The CDR3 DNA reads TGTGCCAGCAGTGCGCGAAATGAGATGGAGCAGTACTTC. Protein product: CASSARNEMEQYF.

V gene TRBV27 combines with J gene TRBJ2-1; the match to TRBD2 covers 7 bases. The V and J ends lost 2 bases and 6 bases, in that order; junction bases with no gene match: 7. Germline CDR1 MNHEY, CDR2 SMNVEV (reference sequence). The CDR3 runs to 15 residues. In nucleotides, the CDR3 is TGTGCCAGCAGTTTACAAGCGGGACGGATCAATGAGCAGTTCTTC. This translates into CASSLQAGRINEQFF.

The rearrangement links TRBV2 to TRBJ1-4; 9 bases map to TRBD1. The J segment lost 8 bases and the V segment lost 2 bases, leaving 9 bases of the junction unmatched. This CDR3 contains 16 residues. Germline CDR1 reads SNHLY; CDR2 reads FYNNEI. CDR3 bases: TGTGCCAGCAGTGAAAAGGGACAGGGAGCACGCGAAAAACTGTTTTTT. It translates to CASSEKGQGAREKLFF.

CDR3 amino acids: CASSQVVAAAYEQYF. CDR3 sequence (DNA): TGCGCCAGCAGCCAAGTTGTGGCAGCTGCCTACGAGCAGTACTTC. This chain connects TRBV4-1 to TRBJ2-7; D call uncertain. This CDR3 has 15 amino acids. Germline loops: CDR1 MGHRA, CDR2 YSYEKL. Trimming took off 1 base at V and 2 bases at J, with 12 bases between the two ends.

This clonotype was seen ten or more times. A read error may produce the germline difference seen at one junction end. The V and J genes are TRBV5-1 and TRBJ2-7; perhaps TRBD1 as D (6 bases). This CDR3 has 13 amino acids. Germline lookup yields CDR1 SGHRS and CDR2 YFSETQ. The CDR3 loop is CASSLGQGNEQYF. CDR3 bases: TGTGCCAGCAGTTTAGGGCAGGGGAACGAGCAGTACTTC.

This clonotype was detected a few times. The chain recombines TRBV6-4 with TRBJ1-6; maybe TRBD1 (5 bases). V was shortened by 2 bases and J by 12 bases, with 11 bases between the two germline ends. The CDR3 has 13 amino acids. Germline V gives CDR1 MRHNA, CDR2 SNTAGT. CDR3 nucleotide sequence: TGTGCCAGCAGTGACCTGGGGGGAGGACCCCTCCACTTT. Residues: CASSDLGGGPLHF.

The sample holds a few counts of this clonotype. This chain uses TRBV6-2 or TRBV6-3 with TRBJ2-1, with 8 bases fitting TRBD1. This CDR3 region has 15 residues. Losses at the gene ends were 2 bases for V and 5 bases for J; bases not matched to a gene: 5. Germline loops: CDR1 MNHEY, CDR2 SVGEGT. The CDR3 protein is CASSYGAGQDNEQFF. The CDR3 DNA follows: TGTGCCAGCAGTTACGGGGCGGGACAGGACAATGAGCAGTTCTTC.

This clonotype was seen more than once but under ten times. CDR3 loop: CASSDMWLLAAYEQYF. In DNA form, the CDR3 reads TGTGCCAGCAGTGATATGTGGCTGCTAGCGGCGTACGAGCAGTACTTC. This chain connects TRBV2 to TRBJ2-1; the match to TRBD2 covers 7 bases. The tail of the sequence fits TRBJ2-7 better, so the J call may be wrong. This CDR3 has 16 residues. The germline CDR1 and CDR2 sequences are SNHLY and FYNNEI.

This clonotype was seen only a few times. The chain is built from TRBV5-1 and TRBJ2-7; D is unclear. V lost 3 bases and J lost 2, with 12 bases in between. CDR1 and CDR2 (germline): SGHRS, YFSETQ. The CDR3 runs 14 residues. The CDR3 region is CASSSGPLPYEQYF. Written as DNA, the CDR3 is TGCGCCAGCAGCTCCGGGCCTCTTCCCTACGAGCAGTACTTC.

This chain connects TRBV12-3 or TRBV12-4 to TRBJ2-1, with TRBD2 matching over 9 bases. After removal of 4 bases from V and 7 bases from J, the junction contained 8 bases not matched to a gene. The CDR3 contains 15 residues. The DNA of the CDR3 is TGTGCCAGCAGTTGGATTAGCGGGGGACCGAATGAGCAGTTCTTC. Protein product: CASSWISGGPNEQFF.

CDR3 loop: CASSYWSDTSYEQYF. CDR3 nucleotide sequence: TGTGCCAGCAGCTATTGGTCGGACACATCCTACGAGCAGTACTTC. The V call is TRBV12-3 or TRBV12-4, the J call TRBJ2-7; TRBD1 is a possible D gene (5 bases). The ends were cut back, 6 bases at V and 1 base at J, with 16 bases in the middle. The CDR3 contains 15 residues.

This clonotype was found a few times. The chain couples TRBV20-1 to TRBJ2-5, with 8 bases matching TRBD1. The V gene's germline CDR1 is DFQATT and CDR2 SNEGSKA (reference sequence). With V trimmed by 3 bases and J by 2 bases, 5 bases remained unmatched. This CDR3 is 14 amino acids long. The CDR3 loop is CSASKTGAQETQYF. The CDR3 DNA reads TGCAGTGCTAGTAAGACAGGGGCACAAGAGACCCAGTACTTC.

The table lists this clonotype with a few counts. This sequence joins TRBV12-3 or TRBV12-4 and TRBJ2-3; D unresolved. The CDR3 has 16 residues. Trimming pared 6 bases from V and 2 bases from J, leaving 18 bases between. The CDR3 region is CASSLGSGFTTDTQYF. In DNA, the CDR3 is TGTGCCAGCAGCCTGGGGTCCGGATTTACCACAGATACGCAGTATTTT.